Presented here are 23 T cell receptor beta chains from one specimen sequenced in a study of cytomegalovirus exposure and HLA in healthy donors. Sequencing used immunoSEQ multiplex PCR; TCRdb keeps in-frame clones, though not all of them. Among about 360,000 clones listed, roughly 88% were seen once. Material for sequencing was PBMCs. The source is a young woman in good health and CMV-seronegative.

The CDR3 is CASSLAGSNQPQHF. For the CDR3, the DNA is TGTGCCAGCAGTTTAGCAGGGAGCAATCAGCCCCAGCATTTT. V usage is TRBV27 and J usage is TRBJ1-5; D is perhaps TRBD1 (5 bases). Trimming took 2 bases from V and 1 from J, leaving 6 bases between them. The CDR3 is made up of 14 amino acids. CDR1 is MNHEY, CDR2 SMNVEV, per germline (reference sequence).

The chain carries TRBV28 and TRBJ1-2, with 9 bases that match TRBD1. This CDR3 comprises 14 residues. Germline V gene sequence: CDR1 MDHEN, CDR2 SYDVKM. V was pared by 5 bases and J by 8 bases, with 9 bases of the junction left unmatched. The CDR3 coding sequence is TGTGCCAGCAGTCCACGGGACAGGGCTAACGGCTACACCTTC. This gives the protein CASSPRDRANGYTF.

The rearrangement uses TRBV28 and TRBJ2-7; perhaps TRBD2 as D (6 bases). Trimming took 2 bases from V and 6 from J, leaving 14 bases between them. This CDR3 is 14 amino acids long. CDR1 is MDHEN and CDR2 is SYDVKM in the germline V gene. The CDR3 loop reads CASSLIGTPPEQYF. The CDR3 nucleotides read TGTGCCAGCAGTTTAATCGGGACTCCGCCCGAGCAGTACTTC.

The chain has TRBV2 and TRBJ2-7; 8 nucleotides agree with TRBD1. Germline trimming cut 4 bases from V and 5 bases from J; bases unmatched to any gene: 1. The CDR3 length is 12 residues. Germline CDR1 is SNHLY and CDR2 is FYNNEI. CDR3 bases: TGTGCCAGCAGTGTGACAGGGGACGAGCAGTACTTC. Amino acid sequence: CASSVTGDEQYF.

This sequence joins TRBV5-1 and TRBJ1-3, with 8 bases identical to TRBD1. This CDR3 is built from 16 residues. With 3 bases clipped from V and 0 bases from J, the junction kept 5 bases outside the gene matches. Germline CDR1 and CDR2: SGHRS and YFSETQ. CDR3 region: CASSWDRTSSGNTIYF. The CDR3 DNA reads TGCGCCAGCAGCTGGGACAGGACTAGCTCTGGAAACACCATATATTTT.

Only one count was recorded for this clone. The chain is built from TRBV9 and TRBJ2-6; 11 bases agree with TRBD2. Unmatched junction bases numbered 5, after V lost 0 bases and J lost 0 bases. The CDR3 consists of 19 residues. Germline CDR1 is SGDLS and CDR2 is YYNGEE. In DNA form, the CDR3 reads TGTGCCAGCAGCGTAGGCCGACTAGCGGGACTCTCTGGGGCCAACGTCCTGACTTTC. Protein product: CASSVGRLAGLSGANVLTF.

The chain couples TRBV9 to TRBJ2-1; TRBD2 agrees at 10 bases. Germline V lookup: CDR1 SGDLS, CDR2 YYNGEE. J lost 6 bases, V lost 3 bases, and 6 bases had no gene match. The CDR3 totals 15 residues. CDR3 amino acids: CASSDELAGVNEQFF. The CDR3 nucleotides are TGTGCCAGCAGCGACGAGCTAGCGGGGGTCAATGAGCAGTTCTTC.

The rearrangement joins TRBV6-6 to TRBJ2-2; D ambiguous. The germline V gene encodes CDR1 MNHNY and CDR2 SVGAGI (reference sequence). Trimming cost V 4 bases and J 3 bases, with 9 bases left between them. The CDR3 runs to 14 residues. The chain's CDR3 is CASSFLVDTGELFF. The CDR3 region has the DNA TGTGCCAGCAGTTTCTTAGTAGACACCGGGGAGCTGTTTTTT.

The rearrangement uses TRBV7-2 and TRBJ2-3; tentatively, D is TRBD2 (6 bases). The CDR3 has 15 amino acids. CDR1 SGHTA and CDR2 FQGNSA come from the germline V gene. Trimming stripped 7 bases from V and 0 bases from J, with 14 bases between. DNA for the CDR3: TGTGCCAGCACCTATAGCGGTTCTAGCACAGATACGCAGTATTTT. Residues: CASTYSGSSTDTQYF.

V usage is TRBV28 and J usage is TRBJ1-2; D is undetermined. There are 13 residues in the CDR3. Trimming cost V 4 bases and J 2 bases, with 8 bases left between them. In germline, CDR1 is MDHEN, CDR2 SYDVKM. The CDR3: CASSSPLNYGYTF. Here the CDR3 DNA reads TGTGCCAGCAGTTCCCCGTTGAACTATGGCTACACCTTC.

This rearrangement joins TRBV7-8 to TRBJ1-3; tentative D call: TRBD1 (6 bases). The ends were cut back, 1 base at V and 4 bases at J, with 14 bases in the middle. CDR3 length: 16 amino acids. The V gene's germline CDR1 is SGHVS and CDR2 FQNEAQ. CDR3 protein: CASSLVEEDRGNTIYF. The CDR3 DNA reads as TGTGCCAGCAGCTTAGTGGAGGAAGACAGGGGAAACACCATATATTTT.

The gene calls are TRBV13 and TRBJ2-3; TRBD2 agrees at 10 bases. CDR1 and CDR2 (germline): PRHDT, FYEKMQ (reference sequence). Losses at the gene ends were 3 bases for V and 4 bases for J; bases not matched to a gene: 4. There are 15 residues in the CDR3. The CDR3 DNA is TGTGCCAGCAGCTTTAGCGGGGGGATTGCAGATACGCAGTATTTT. Its protein product is CASSFSGGIADTQYF.

As DNA, the CDR3 is TGTGCCTGGAGTGTAGACAGGAACACTGAAGCTTTCTTT. Translated: CAWSVDRNTEAFF. The chain joins TRBV30 to TRBJ1-1; a possible D gene is TRBD1 (5 bases). V shed 0 bases and J shed 1 base, with 6 bases lying between them. The CDR3 length is 13 residues. Looked up from germline, CDR1 is GTSNPN and CDR2 is SVGIG (reference sequence).

This clone was detected ten times or more. The V call is TRBV5-8, the J call TRBJ1-2; 8 bases align to TRBD1. Trimming took 6 bases from V and 2 from J; bases not matched to a gene: 6. From germline, CDR1 is SGHTS and CDR2 YDEGEE. This CDR3 has 14 residues. The CDR3, as DNA: TGTGCCAGCAACGAGGGACAGGCCAACTATGGCTACACCTTC. It encodes CASNEGQANYGYTF. Filled out from reference TRBV5-8 and TRBJ1-2, the complete variable domain reads EAGVTQSPTHLIKTRGQQATLRCSPISGHTSVYWYQQALGLGLQFLLWYDEGEERNRGNFPPRFSGRQFPNYSSELNVNALELEDSALYLCASNEGQANYGYTFGSGTRLTVV.

With regard to this clone: An end of the junction does not agree with germline; a read error may underlie this. V is TRBV7-9 and J is TRBJ1-1; possibly TRBD1 for D (5 bases). Germline V CDR1 and CDR2: SEHNR, FQNEAQ (reference sequence). CDR3 length: 12 amino acids. In DNA, the CDR3 is TGTGCCAGCAGCTTGACGGGGGAGGTTCGAACTTTT. Encoded protein: CASSLTGEVRTF.

The chain links TRBV2 to TRBJ2-2; tentative D call: TRBD2 (5 bases). In germline, CDR1 is SNHLY, CDR2 FYNNEI. The germline V and J ends were trimmed by 7 bases and 0 bases, with 12 bases remaining between them. CDR3 length: 15 amino acids. The CDR3 coding sequence is TGTGCCAGCACGAGGGAACTCCCGAACACCGGGGAGCTGTTTTTT. Its translation: CASTRELPNTGELFF.

This sequence joins TRBV28 and TRBJ2-1; TRBD1 might be the D (6 bases). Germline lookup yields CDR1 MDHEN and CDR2 SYDVKM. The V gene lost 4 bases and the J gene lost 4 bases, with 17 bases spanning the gap. CDR3 length: 16 residues. The CDR3 loop is CASSSLGAATYNEQFF. The CDR3, as DNA: TGTGCCAGCAGTTCCCTGGGGGCGGCGACGTACAATGAGCAGTTCTTC.

The chain has TRBV19 and TRBJ2-1, with D unclear. In germline, CDR1 is LNHDA, CDR2 SQIVND (reference sequence). V shed 4 bases and J shed 7 bases, with 17 bases lying between them. The CDR3 sequence is 15 residues long. The CDR3 region is CASSKNDFATNEQFF. The CDR3 DNA is TGTGCCAGTAGTAAAAACGACTTTGCTACAAATGAGCAGTTCTTC.

CDR3 sequence reads: CASSPSVTQGDEQYF. As DNA, the CDR3 is TGCGCCAGCAGCCCGTCGGTGACACAGGGCGACGAGCAGTACTTC. V is TRBV5-1 and J is TRBJ2-7; maybe TRBD1 (6 bases). The V and J ends lost 4 bases and 5 bases respectively, with 19 bases between them. The CDR3 sequence is 15 residues long. Per the germline V gene, CDR1 is SGHRS and CDR2 is YFSETQ.

The chain employs TRBV4-1 and TRBJ2-7; 11 bases match TRBD2. This CDR3 contains 15 residues. The V and J ends lost 6 bases and 3 bases, in that order; junction bases with no gene match: 7. In germline, CDR1 is MGHRA, CDR2 YSYEKL. CDR3 region: CASSLTGTSGYEQYF. The CDR3 DNA reads as TGCGCCAGCAGTCTAACCGGGACTAGCGGCTACGAGCAGTACTTC.

J is TRBJ1-6 and V is TRBV30, with D perhaps TRBD1 (6 bases). The CDR3 runs 13 residues. The germline V gene encodes CDR1 GTSNPN and CDR2 SVGIG (reference sequence). The germline V and J ends were trimmed by 4 bases and 5 bases, with 9 bases remaining between them. As DNA, the CDR3 is TGTGCCTGGACAGGGGTCCATAATTCACCCCTCCACTTT. Amino acids: CAWTGVHNSPLHF.

The V and J genes are TRBV7-8 and TRBJ1-3; D is ambiguous. V lost 5 bases, J lost 2 bases, and 13 bases lay in between. Germline V CDR1 and CDR2: SGHVS, FQNEAQ. The CDR3 runs 15 residues. CDR3 nucleotide sequence: TGTGCCAGCAGCCCTAGACTGTTGGCTGGAAACACCATATATTTT. Translated: CASSPRLLAGNTIYF.

A few counts support this clone. In the same sample, other DNA sequences code for this CDR3. V and J are TRBV5-1 and TRBJ1-6; 7 bases are shared with TRBD1. From germline, CDR1 is SGHRS and CDR2 YFSETQ. The CDR3 contains 14 residues. J gave up 6 bases and V 0 bases, and 0 bases lay outside the gene matches. The CDR3 nucleotides read TGCGCCAGCAGCTTGGACAGGGGTAATTCACCCCTCCACTTT. Its protein product is CASSLDRGNSPLHF.